Listed below are T cell receptor beta chains from one sample, sequenced in a study of neurological immune-mediated disorders. Each CDR3 protein is one row after TCRdb ran MiXCR on the 5' RACE reads. The sample has 50,000 or so distinct CDR3 sequences, 3.6% seen once. The sequenced material came from PBMCs. The receptors here all came from a man under 40 with multiple sclerosis. Each CDR3 is given with its conserved first and last residue. The D gene is left open where the match is weak. Only part of the rows carry a size: once, few, many, or a class if the clone is expanded.

d_call j_call clone_size v_call cdr3_aa cdr3_nt
TRBD1 TRBJ2-2 many TRBV20-1 CSAADRGGVTGELFF TGCAGTGCCGCGGACAGGGGGGGAGTCACCGGGGAGCTGTTTTTT
. TRBJ2-1 many TRBV29-1 CSVEGGVTMQRYHYNEQFF TGCAGCGTTGAAGGGGGGGTGACGATGCAACGTTATCACTACAATGAGCAGTTCTTC
. TRBJ2-1 many TRBV11-2 CASSLTPVNEQFF TGTGCCAGCAGCCTCACGCCAGTCAATGAGCAGTTCTTC
TRBD1 TRBJ1-5 . TRBV7-6 CASSLREGGQPQNF TGTGCCAGCAGCCTGAGGGAAGGGGGCCAGCCCCAGAATTTT
. TRBJ2-7 . TRBV7-7 CASSPERSYEQYF TGTGCTAGCAGCCCGGAAAGATCCTACGAGCAGTACTTC
TRBD2 TRBJ2-1 many TRBV4-2 CASSQGLAGGKQFF TGTGCCAGCAGCCAGGGACTAGCGGGAGGGAAGCAGTTCTTC
. TRBJ1-1 many TRBV11-1 CASSLGGGRYGGTEAFF TGTGCCAGCAGCTTAGGGGGAGGACGGTATGGAGGCACTGAAGCTTTCTTT
TRBD1 TRBJ1-2 many TRBV5-6 CASSFNRDSALVGYTF TGTGCCAGCAGCTTTAACCGGGACAGTGCCCTTGTCGGCTACACCTTC
. TRBJ2-2 many TRBV29-1 CSESGTQAGELFF TGCAGCGAATCCGGGACCCAGGCCGGGGAGCTGTTTTTT
. TRBJ2-7 many TRBV28 CASRNGIGYEQYF TGTGCCAGCAGAAATGGGATCGGCTACGAGCAGTACTTC
. TRBJ2-2 many TRBV24-1 CATSDSSGTHTGELFF TGTGCCACCAGTGACTCTTCCGGGACTCACACCGGGGAGCTGTTTTTT
. TRBJ1-5 . TRBV15 CSNQPQNF TGTAGCAATCAGCCCCAGAATTTT
. TRBJ1-3 many TRBV5-1 CASSRLGGRDTIYF TGCGCCAGCAGCCGGCTGGGGGGTCGGGACACCATATATTTT
TRBD1 TRBJ1-1 many TRBV5-1 CASSRGQVNTEAFF TGCGCCAGCAGCAGGGGACAGGTAAACACTGAAGCTTTCTTT
. TRBJ1-2 many TRBV5-1 CASGAGDYGYTF TGCGCCAGCGGGGCCGGCGATTATGGCTACACCTTC
TRBD1 TRBJ1-2 few TRBV5-1 CASNLQGQGNYGYTF TGCGCCAGCAACTTACAAGGACAGGGTAACTATGGCTACACCTTC
TRBD1 TRBJ2-5 many TRBV7-8 CASSSSNRGGETQYF TGTGCCAGCAGCTCTAGCAACAGGGGTGGAGAGACCCAGTACTTC
. TRBJ1-5 many TRBV4-1 CASSQDGAKQPQHF TGCGCCAGCAGCCAAGATGGGGCTAAGCAGCCCCAGCATTTT
TRBD2 TRBJ2-3 . TRBV7-3 CASSLAGEDTQYF TGTGCCAGCAGCTTAGCGGGGGAAGATACGCAGTATTTT
. TRBJ1-1 many TRBV5-1 CASSLITGNTEAFF TGCGCCAGCAGCTTGATCACAGGGAACACTGAAGCTTTCTTT
TRBD2 TRBJ2-1 many TRBV7-9 CASSFFVWREGLNEQFF TGTGCCAGCAGCTTCTTCGTGTGGCGGGAGGGCCTTAATGAGCAGTTCTTC
TRBD1 TRBJ1-1 many TRBV7-6 CASSLATGGDGDTEAFF TGTGCCAGCAGCTTAGCGACAGGGGGCGACGGGGACACTGAAGCTTTCTTT
. TRBJ1-3 . TRBV5-8 CASSLEQPSSGNTIYF TGTGCCAGCAGCTTGGAACAGCCCTCCTCTGGAAACACCATATATTTT
TRBD2 TRBJ2-2 many TRBV12-3/TRBV12-4 CASSLSGRYTGELFF TGTGCCAGCAGTCTCTCCGGGAGGTACACCGGGGAGCTGTTTTTT
. TRBJ2-1 many TRBV20-1 CSARDPRELSYNEQFF TGCAGTGCTAGAGACCCCCGGGAGCTTTCCTACAATGAGCAGTTCTTC
. TRBJ1-1 many TRBV20-1 CSARDFARMSTEAFF TGCAGTGCTAGAGATTTCGCAAGGATGAGTACTGAAGCTTTCTTT
. TRBJ2-4 many TRBV12-3/TRBV12-4 CASSRGSSAKNIQYF TGTGCCAGCAGCCGGGGGAGTTCGGCCAAAAACATTCAGTACTTC
. TRBJ2-5 few TRBV18 CASSPQRSQETQYF TGTGCCAGCTCACCCCAGCGGAGTCAAGAGACCCAGTACTTC
. TRBJ2-6 . TRBV12-3/TRBV12-4 CASIEGGSGANVLTF TGTGCCAGCATCGAGGGGGGGTCTGGGGCCAACGTCCTGACTTTC
. TRBJ1-1 many TRBV6-6 CASSYRTKGPGATEAFF TGTGCCAGCAGTTACCGTACTAAGGGCCCGGGAGCTACTGAAGCTTTCTTT
. TRBJ2-1 many TRBV18 CASSPGDIYNEQFF TGTGCCAGCTCACCTGGGGATATCTACAATGAGCAGTTCTTC
TRBD1 TRBJ1-5 few TRBV18 CASSLAGTGSQPQHF TGTGCCAGCTCACTCGCCGGGACAGGGTCCCAGCCCCAGCATTTT
. TRBJ2-7 few TRBV7-2 CASSSRVQLYEQYF TGTGCCAGCAGCTCGCGAGTCCAACTCTACGAGCAGTACTTC
. TRBJ2-7 many TRBV3-1 CASSRGAGPAGYEQYF TGTGCCAGCAGCCGGGGGGCGGGCCCGGCGGGCTACGAGCAGTACTTC
TRBD2 TRBJ2-1 many TRBV11-2 CASSSGTRREQFF TGTGCCAGCAGCTCCGGGACTAGACGCGAGCAGTTCTTC
. TRBJ2-7 many TRBV5-5 CASSLAGTRTYEQYF TGTGCCAGCAGCTTGGCCGGGACCAGGACCTACGAGCAGTACTTC
TRBD2 TRBJ2-1 many TRBV2 CASSAAGGSSYNEQFF TGTGCCAGCAGTGCTGCCGGGGGGAGCTCCTACAATGAGCAGTTCTTC
. TRBJ2-1 many TRBV5-1 CASSLSSSPYNEQFF TGCGCCAGCAGCTTGAGCAGTAGCCCCTACAATGAGCAGTTCTTC
. TRBJ1-1 . TRBV14 CASSQLYTEAFF TGTGCCAGCAGCCAATTGTACACTGAAGCTTTCTTT
. TRBJ2-7 many TRBV20-1 CSAREGRTLYEQYF TGCAGTGCTAGAGAGGGCAGGACCCTCTACGAGCAGTACTTC
. TRBJ2-1 many TRBV27 CASRALGTRIEQFF TGTGCCAGCAGGGCACTGGGGACCCGGATTGAGCAGTTCTTC
. TRBJ1-2 many TRBV9 CASSVDGSIRYGYTF TGTGCCAGCAGCGTCGACGGATCTATTCGCTATGGCTACACCTTC
. TRBJ2-3 many TRBV24-1 CATSDLADPTDTQYF TGTGCCACCAGTGATTTGGCCGATCCCACAGATACGCAGTATTTT
. TRBJ1-2 many TRBV7-8 CASSPFNDGYGYTF TGTGCCAGCAGCCCTTTTAACGACGGCTATGGCTACACCTTC